The 27 T cell receptor beta chains below were found in one sample sequenced in a study of T cell repertoires in cytomegalovirus infection. TCRdb recomputed calls from the reads with MiXCR, one row per CDR3 protein. The data hold hundreds of thousands of distinct CDR3 sequences, with 20% to 25% observed a single time. Sequencing used CD8+ T cells from PBMCs. Receptors originate from a human donor in good health (CMV status not recorded). Some clones in this sample may be carry-over from other donors' samples.

The CDR3 reads CASSAGTSDYGYTF. CDR3 coding DNA: TGTGCCAGCAGCGCCGGGACGTCCGACTATGGCTACACCTTC. This sequence joins TRBV7-6 and TRBJ1-2; D is perhaps TRBD1 (5 bases). The germline V and J ends were trimmed by 5 bases and 3 bases, with 13 bases remaining between them. Germline-derived CDR1 and CDR2 are SGHVS and FNYEAQ. CDR3 length: 14 amino acids.

Points on this clonotype: A much larger clone differs by one base, so this may be a read error. This chain joins TRBV5-3 and TRBJ1-1, with D unresolved. TRBV5-3 is labeled an ORF, and its function is uncertain. The CDR3 contains 15 residues. With 8 bases removed from V and 0 bases from J, the gap between germline ends came to 17 bases. CDR3 in amino acids: CASSLPRVLNTEAFF. In nucleotides, the CDR3 is TGTGCCAGCAGCCTACCGCGGGTCCTGAACACTGAAGCTTTCTTT.

This clonotype came up many times. The V gene is TRBV6-2 or TRBV6-3, the J gene TRBJ1-5; 9 bases agree with TRBD1. Germline CDR1 MNHEY, CDR2 SVGEGT. The CDR3 extends over 16 amino acids. Losses at the gene ends were 4 bases for V and 6 bases for J; bases not matched to a gene: 10. CDR3 in amino acids: CASSFAGTGLPQPQHF. The CDR3 DNA follows: TGTGCCAGCAGTTTCGCCGGGACAGGGCTCCCTCAGCCCCAGCATTTT.

This clonotype was counted only a few times. The chain joins TRBV20-1 to TRBJ2-7; D not resolved. Trimming left V 2 bases short and J 4 bases short, with 15 bases between. Looked up from germline, CDR1 is DFQATT and CDR2 is SNEGSKA (reference sequence). The CDR3 is 14 residues long. Here the CDR3 DNA reads TGCAGTGCTAGACCCTCTATTCTCGAGTACGAGCAGTACGTC. It yields the protein CSARPSILEYEQYV.

This chain uses TRBV10-3 with TRBJ2-7, with D tentatively TRBD2 (5 bases). This CDR3 is 13 amino acids long. Deletions cut 7 bases from V and 1 base from J, with 11 bases between. Germline lookup yields CDR1 ENHRY and CDR2 SYGVKD. The CDR3 bases are TGTGCCATCAATCCCGGGATTTCCTACGAGCAGTACTTC. It translates to CAINPGISYEQYF.

This clonotype was counted only a few times. The chain carries TRBV25-1 and TRBJ1-1, with TRBD1 matching over 7 bases. The CDR3 is made up of 15 amino acids. V shed 8 bases, J shed 0 bases, and the junction held 9 bases outside the gene matches. Germline V CDR1 and CDR2: MGHDK, SYGVNS. The CDR3 is CASGRTGDLNTEAFF. The DNA for the CDR3 is TGTGCCAGCGGTCGGACAGGAGACTTGAACACTGAAGCTTTCTTT.

The rearrangement uses TRBV20-1 and TRBJ1-2; D gene ambiguous. V was shortened by 3 bases and J by 4 bases, with 12 bases between the two germline ends. CDR3 length equals 13 residues. Germline V gene sequence: CDR1 DFQATT, CDR2 SNEGSKA (reference sequence). Written as DNA, the CDR3 is TGCAGTGCTAGGCAAGACCCGTCCTATGGCTACACCTTC. Translated, it gives CSARQDPSYGYTF.

The sample holds a few counts of this clonotype. In DNA, the CDR3 is TGCAGCGTTGAAGTCGGGGGAATGGGCACTGAAGCTTTCTTT. This sequence encodes CSVEVGGMGTEAFF. This chain links TRBV29-1 with TRBJ1-1, with TRBD1 as a possible D gene (5 bases). The CDR3 loop spans 14 amino acids. CDR1 is SQVTM and CDR2 is ANQGSEA in the germline V gene. Trimming stripped 1 base from V and 4 bases from J, with 13 bases between.

This clonotype was counted a few times. The chain combines TRBV5-5 with TRBJ2-3, with 7 positions matching TRBD1. Trimming at V came to 3 bases and at J to 6 bases, leaving 13 bases not matched to a gene. Germline V CDR1 and CDR2: SGHKS, YYEKEE (reference sequence). The CDR3 sequence is 16 residues long. The CDR3 is CASSSTRDSLSDTQYF. CDR3 nucleotide sequence: TGTGCCAGCAGCTCCACTCGGGACAGTTTATCCGATACGCAGTATTTT.

This clonotype was counted only a few times. The chain links TRBV14 to TRBJ2-1, with D tentatively TRBD1 or TRBD2 (6 bases each). Germline assignment: CDR1 SGHDN and CDR2 FVKESK. V was shortened by 1 base and J by 3 bases, with 10 bases between the two germline ends. This CDR3 has 15 residues. The CDR3 is CASSQGRGYYNEQFF. CDR3 DNA: TGTGCCAGCAGCCAAGGGAGGGGGTACTACAATGAGCAGTTCTTC.

V and J are TRBV28 and TRBJ2-2; 12 bases align to TRBD2. Germline V gene data show CDR1 as MDHEN and CDR2 as SYDVKM. CDR3 length equals 16 residues. J lost 4 bases, V lost 5 bases, and 5 bases had no gene match. CDR3 sequence (DNA): TGTGCCAGCAGTCCTAGCGGGGGGGCTTTCACCGGGGAGCTGTTTTTT. Translating gives CASSPSGGAFTGELFF.

CDR3 nucleotide sequence: TGTGCCAGTAGTATAAGGTTATACAATGAGCAGTTCTTC. It codes for CASSIRLYNEQFF. The chain is built from TRBV19 and TRBJ2-1; D remains ambiguous. This CDR3 contains 13 residues. The germline V gene has CDR1 LNHDA and CDR2 SQIVND (reference sequence). V was clipped by 2 bases and J by 4 bases, with 6 bases between them. The variable domain in full, completed from reference TRBV19 and TRBJ2-1, reads DGGITQSPKYLFRKEGQNVTLSCEQNLNHDAMYWYRQDPGQGLRLIYYSQIVNDFQKGDIAEGYSVSREKKESFPLTVTSAQKNPTAFYLCASSIRLYNEQFFGPGTRLTVL.

As regards this clonotype: One junction end disagrees with the germline gene, perhaps due to a read error. The chain has TRBV12-3 or TRBV12-4 and TRBJ2-5; perhaps TRBD1 as D (7 bases). This CDR3 contains 14 residues. This CDR3 is CASSLSPRETGLFF. The CDR3 DNA follows: TGTGCCAGCAGTTTAAGTCCTCGGGAGACAGGGCTATTCTTC.

The chain joins TRBV14 to TRBJ2-7; D remains ambiguous. The V gene lost 0 bases and the J gene lost 6 bases, with 6 bases spanning the gap. CDR1 is SGHDN, CDR2 FVKESK, per germline. This CDR3 region has 12 residues. CDR3 bases: TGTGCCAGCAGCCAAGAAGGGTTCGAGCAGTACTTC. Encoded protein: CASSQEGFEQYF.

The table lists this clonotype with a few counts. The chain employs TRBV7-9 and TRBJ1-5; the match to TRBD1 covers 9 bases. J was trimmed by 3 bases and V by 6 bases; bases with no gene match: 6. The CDR3 is 15 residues long. Germline CDR1 reads SEHNR; CDR2 reads FQNEAQ (reference sequence). CDR3 in amino acids: CASSAGQGPNQPQHF. The CDR3 DNA reads TGTGCCAGCAGTGCCGGACAGGGGCCCAATCAGCCCCAGCATTTT.

J is TRBJ2-1 and V is TRBV24-1; D gene uncertain. CDR3 size: 14 residues. V lost 0 bases, J lost 4 bases, and 6 bases lay in between. In germline, CDR1 is KGHDR, CDR2 SFDVKD. As DNA, the CDR3 is TGTGCCACCAGTGATTTGCCGGGTTACAATGAGCAGTTCTTC. Protein product: CATSDLPGYNEQFF.

The CDR3 coding sequence is TGTGCCAGTAGTATTTCGGGACAGTATAGCAATCAGCCCCAGCATTTT. Protein sequence: CASSISGQYSNQPQHF. This chain joins TRBV19 and TRBJ1-5; TRBD1 matches at 7 bases. J lost 0 bases, V lost 3 bases, and 5 bases had no gene match. This CDR3 comprises 16 residues. The germline gives CDR1 LNHDA, CDR2 SQIVND (reference sequence).

This clonotype was counted many times. The V call is TRBV28, the J call TRBJ1-5; possible D gene TRBD1, 6 bases. Germline values: CDR1 MDHEN, CDR2 SYDVKM. CDR3 length: 15 amino acids. V lost 1 base and J 0 bases, leaving 7 bases between the germline ends. The CDR3 loop is CASSLSGDSNQPQHF. For the CDR3, the DNA is TGTGCCAGCAGTTTATCAGGGGATAGCAATCAGCCCCAGCATTTT.

Regarding this clonotype: This may be a read error: a much more frequent sequence differs by one nucleotide. CDR3 bases: TGTGCCAGCAGCCCCCCGGGACAGGGGGCTCTGAATGAGCAGTTCTTC. Its protein product is CASSPPGQGALNEQFF. V usage is TRBV12-3 or TRBV12-4 and J usage is TRBJ2-1; 12 bases are a match to TRBD1. The CDR3 length is 16 residues. Unmatched junction bases numbered 10, after V lost 6 bases and J lost 7 bases.

This clonotype occurred a few times. The rearrangement uses TRBV6-5 and TRBJ2-5; TRBD1 agrees at 7 bases. Unmatched junction bases numbered 6, after V lost 3 bases and J lost 2 bases. Germline loops: CDR1 MNHEY, CDR2 SVGAGI. The CDR3 has 15 amino acids. This CDR3 is CASSYSGTDQETQYF. The CDR3 coding sequence is TGTGCCAGCAGTTATTCCGGGACAGATCAAGAGACCCAGTACTTC.

The chain uses TRBV6-2 or TRBV6-3 and TRBJ2-7; D is perhaps TRBD2 (6 bases). The CDR3 extends over 13 amino acids. CDR1 and CDR2 (germline): MNHEY, SVGEGT. V lost 4 bases and J lost 4, with 11 bases in between. DNA of the CDR3: TGTGCCAGCAGTTGGGACTTTTCGTACGAGCAGTACGTC. It codes for CASSWDFSYEQYV.

The table lists this clonotype with many counts. This rearrangement joins TRBV7-8 to TRBJ2-1; D possibly matches TRBD1 or TRBD2 (5 bases each). V lost 2 bases and J 0 bases, leaving 14 bases between the germline ends. This CDR3 is built from 17 residues. CDR1 is SGHVS and CDR2 is FQNEAQ in the germline V gene. CDR3 sequence (DNA): TGTGCCAGCAGCTTATTACGTGGGGGAAGCTCCTACAATGAGCAGTTCTTC. As protein: CASSLLRGGSSYNEQFF.

V and J are TRBV10-3 and TRBJ2-7, with D perhaps TRBD1 (6 bases). V was cut by 6 bases and J by 5 bases, with 17 bases left in between. This CDR3 contains 14 residues. Germline V CDR1 and CDR2: ENHRY, SYGVKD. The CDR3 nucleotides are TGTGCCATCAGACAGGGCCCGGCGACCGACGAGCAGTACGTC. Its translation: CAIRQGPATDEQYV.

This chain connects TRBV6-5 to TRBJ1-1; D might be TRBD1 (5 bases). V lost 4 bases, J lost 0 bases, and 12 bases lay in between. The germline CDR1 and CDR2 sequences are MNHEY and SVGAGI. The CDR3 consists of 15 residues. The CDR3 DNA sequence: TGTGCCAGCAGTTCCCGAAAGGGGTTGAACACTGAAGCTTTCTTT. This translates into CASSSRKGLNTEAFF.

This clonotype has only a few counts. The chain carries TRBV4-1 and TRBJ1-5; D gene ambiguous. Trimming took 4 bases from V and 4 from J, leaving 11 bases between them. Per the germline V gene, CDR1 is MGHRA and CDR2 is YSYEKL. The CDR3 length is 14 residues. For the CDR3, the DNA is TGCGCCAGCAGCCTGGGGTCAGTTAATCAGCCCCAGCATTTT. Amino acid sequence: CASSLGSVNQPQHF.

The chain has TRBV29-1 and TRBJ2-1, with TRBD1 matching over 7 bases. Germline V gene sequence: CDR1 SQVTM, CDR2 ANQGSEA. The J segment lost 0 bases and the V segment lost 3 bases, leaving 8 bases of the junction unmatched. This CDR3 is built from 16 residues. The CDR3 sequence: CSVDRTGPTSYNEQFF. The DNA for the CDR3 is TGCAGCGTTGACCGGACAGGTCCCACCTCCTACAATGAGCAGTTCTTC.

This chain links TRBV4-2 with TRBJ1-5; TRBD1 aligns across 7 bases. Looked up from germline, CDR1 is LGHNA and CDR2 is YNFKEQ. This CDR3 is 17 amino acids long. Trimming took 1 base from V and 11 from J; bases not matched to a gene: 17. The CDR3 spells CASSQVQGTVLNTTQHF. As DNA, the CDR3 is TGTGCCAGCAGCCAAGTTCAGGGGACAGTGCTCAATACGACCCAGCATTTT.